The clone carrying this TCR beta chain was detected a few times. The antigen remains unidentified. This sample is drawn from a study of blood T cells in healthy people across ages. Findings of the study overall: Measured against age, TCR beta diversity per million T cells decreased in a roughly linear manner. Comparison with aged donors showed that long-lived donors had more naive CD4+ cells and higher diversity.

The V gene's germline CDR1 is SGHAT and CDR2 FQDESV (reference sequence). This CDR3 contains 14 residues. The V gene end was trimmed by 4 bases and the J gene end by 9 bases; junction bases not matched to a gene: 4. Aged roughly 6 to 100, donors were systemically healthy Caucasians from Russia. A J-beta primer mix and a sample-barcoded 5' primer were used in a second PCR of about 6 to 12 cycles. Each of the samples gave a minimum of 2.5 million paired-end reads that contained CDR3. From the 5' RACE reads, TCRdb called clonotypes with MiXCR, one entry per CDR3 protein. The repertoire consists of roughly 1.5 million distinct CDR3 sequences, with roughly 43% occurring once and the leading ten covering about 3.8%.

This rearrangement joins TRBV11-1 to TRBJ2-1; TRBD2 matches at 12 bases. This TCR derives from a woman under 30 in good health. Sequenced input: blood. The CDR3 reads CASSSSGRGGEQFF. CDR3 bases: TGTGCCAGCAGCTCTAGCGGGAGGGGAGGTGAGCAGTTCTTC.